The 22 T cell receptor beta chains listed next were all sequenced from one sample in a study of T cells of healthy individuals. TCRdb re-analysed the 5' RACE reads in MiXCR, keeping a single row per CDR3 protein. The sample includes more than 60,000 distinct CDR3 sequences, around 15% of them seen just once. These receptors came from a human donor in good health.

This chain uses TRBV12-3 or TRBV12-4 with TRBJ2-7; possibly TRBD1 for D (6 bases). Trimming took off 0 bases at V and 3 bases at J, with 9 bases between the two ends. This CDR3 region has 14 residues. Written as DNA, the CDR3 is TGTGCCAGCAGTTTAGCCAGGACAGACTACGAGCAGTACTTC. This encodes CASSLARTDYEQYF.

The chain uses TRBV5-1 and TRBJ1-1; TRBD1 aligns across 10 bases. The germline V gene encodes CDR1 SGHRS and CDR2 YFSETQ. The trim removed 4 bases at V and 5 bases at J, leaving 8 bases unmatched. CDR3 size: 15 residues. The CDR3 loop is CASSPADRGLTEAFF. The CDR3 DNA follows: TGCGCCAGCAGCCCGGCGGACAGGGGGTTGACTGAAGCTTTCTTT.

This clonotype was counted at least ten times. This sequence joins TRBV10-3 and TRBJ1-5; maybe TRBD1 (5 bases). The CDR3 loop spans 16 amino acids. Trimming took off 3 bases at V and 0 bases at J, with 12 bases between the two ends. Germline V gene lookup returns CDR1 ENHRY and CDR2 SYGVKD. The CDR3 bases are TGTGCCATCAGTGATACCGGGACGCTTAGCAATCAGCCCCAGCATTTT. Residues: CAISDTGTLSNQPQHF.

This clonotype occurred a few times. This CDR3 reads CSAVGLAAYNEQFF. CDR3 sequence (DNA): TGCAGTGCTGTCGGACTAGCGGCTTACAATGAGCAGTTCTTC. The gene calls are TRBV20-1 and TRBJ2-1; 10 bases are shared with TRBD2. Germline-derived CDR1 and CDR2 are DFQATT and SNEGSKA (reference sequence). This CDR3 is built from 14 residues. The junction had 5 bases not matched to a gene; V was cut back by 5 bases and J by 4 bases.

Many counts were recorded for this clonotype. CDR3 DNA: TGTGCCAGCAGTTTAAAGGGGCTTGGAGAGACCCAGTACTTC. Translated, it gives CASSLKGLGETQYF. V is TRBV27 and J is TRBJ2-5; maybe TRBD1 (5 bases). CDR1 is MNHEY and CDR2 is SMNVEV in the germline V gene (reference sequence). V lost 2 bases and J 4 bases, leaving 11 bases between the germline ends. The length of the CDR3 is 14 residues.

This clonotype has ten or more counts. One junction end disagrees with the germline gene, perhaps due to a read error. The V gene is TRBV5-1, the J gene TRBJ2-7; D gene uncertain. Germline V gene sequence: CDR1 SGHRS, CDR2 YFSETQ. This CDR3 comprises 11 residues. The CDR3 DNA is TGCGCCAGCAGCTTCTCCGACGAGCAGTACTTC. Protein: CASSFSDEQYF.

This clonotype came up many times. The chain uses TRBV12-3 or TRBV12-4 and TRBJ1-3; D is undetermined. Trimming removed 7 bases from V and 2 bases from J, with 15 bases in between. CDR3 length equals 15 residues. CDR3 in amino acids: CASIVSHGPGNTIYF. The CDR3, as DNA: TGTGCCAGCATTGTTTCTCACGGACCTGGAAACACCATATATTTT.

The chain is built from TRBV5-6 and TRBJ2-7; TRBD1 is a possible D gene (6 bases). The ends were cut back, 1 base at V and 7 bases at J, with 15 bases in the middle. The germline CDR1 and CDR2 sequences are SGHDT and YYEEEE. The CDR3 runs to 14 residues. CDR3 coding DNA: TGTGCCAGCAGCTTGCCGGGGAACAGGGAAGAGCAGTACTTC. Translated: CASSLPGNREEQYF.

J is TRBJ2-7 and V is TRBV4-2; 7 positions agree with TRBD1. V lost 3 bases to trimming and J lost 5 bases; unmatched junction nucleotides: 4. CDR1 is LGHNA and CDR2 is YNFKEQ in the germline V gene. There are 13 residues in the CDR3. The CDR3 loop reads CASSHADRDEQYF. The CDR3 coding sequence is TGTGCCAGCAGCCACGCCGACAGGGACGAGCAGTACTTC.

The table lists this clonotype with many counts. The V call is TRBV28, the J call TRBJ1-1; tentative D call: TRBD1 (5 bases). V dropped 8 bases and J dropped 3 bases, with 19 bases sitting between them. The CDR3 runs to 15 residues. The germline gives CDR1 MDHEN, CDR2 SYDVKM. The CDR3 DNA reads as TGTGCCAGCGAATCACCGGGGACGCCTCACACTGAAGCTTTCTTT. This sequence encodes CASESPGTPHTEAFF.

This clonotype was counted ten times or more. The chain couples TRBV7-6 to TRBJ1-3; no clear D gene. Trimming removed 1 base from V and 2 bases from J, with 18 bases in between. The V gene's germline CDR1 is SGHVS and CDR2 FNYEAQ. CDR3 size: 18 residues. The CDR3 region is CASSLGDGQEIPGNTIYF. The CDR3 DNA reads TGTGCCAGCAGCTTAGGGGATGGTCAGGAGATACCTGGAAACACCATATATTTT.

The chain couples TRBV7-9 to TRBJ2-7; D may be TRBD1 or TRBD2 (5 bases each). V was pared by 5 bases and J by 0 bases, with 14 bases between. Germline loops: CDR1 SEHNR, CDR2 FQNEAQ (reference sequence). The CDR3 has 15 residues. The CDR3 reads CASSTGTADSYEQYF. For the CDR3, the DNA is TGTGCCAGCAGCACTGGGACGGCCGACTCCTACGAGCAGTACTTC.

This clonotype was observed many times. This sequence joins TRBV7-9 and TRBJ2-2; unclear D gene. The V gene's germline CDR1 is SEHNR and CDR2 FQNEAQ (reference sequence). Trimming took 1 base from V and 2 from J, leaving 8 bases between them. This CDR3 is built from 15 residues. CDR3 sequence: CASSLDSINTGELFF. The DNA for the CDR3 is TGTGCCAGCAGCTTAGACTCGATCAACACCGGGGAGCTGTTTTTT.

This clonotype was observed at least ten times. The CDR3 DNA sequence: TGTGCCAGCAGTGAAATGGACAGCTATAATTCACCCCTCCACTTT. Its protein is CASSEMDSYNSPLHF. The chain combines TRBV2 with TRBJ1-6, with a tentative D call TRBD1 (6 bases). The CDR3 runs 15 residues. From germline, CDR1 is SNHLY and CDR2 FYNNEI. The germline V and J ends were trimmed by 2 bases and 3 bases, with 8 bases remaining between them.

The count of this clonotype is one. V is TRBV6-2 or TRBV6-3 and J is TRBJ1-1; D is unclear. CDR1 and CDR2 (germline): MNHEY, SVGEGT. Between the trimmed V and J ends, which lost 6 bases and 0 bases, there was a span of 8 bases. This CDR3 comprises 13 residues. DNA of the CDR3: TGTGCCAGCAGAGGGTCTATGAACACTGAAGCTTTCTTT. This translates into CASRGSMNTEAFF.

The chain combines TRBV3-1 with TRBJ1-5; a possible D gene is TRBD1 (5 bases). The CDR3 runs to 15 residues. The germline V gene encodes CDR1 LGHDT and CDR2 YNNKEL (reference sequence). The germline V and J ends were trimmed by 0 bases and 1 base, with 7 bases remaining between them. CDR3 sequence (DNA): TGTGCCAGCAGCCAAGATTGGGGGAGCAATCAGCCCCAGCATTTT. It translates to CASSQDWGSNQPQHF.

This clonotype was detected ten times or more. J is TRBJ1-6 and V is TRBV15; TRBD1 agrees at 7 bases. V dropped 2 bases and J dropped 7; count of bases not matched to a gene: 11. Germline V gene lookup returns CDR1 LNHNV and CDR2 YYDKDF (reference sequence). The CDR3 runs 17 residues. CDR3 region: CATSRRQGAMENSPLHF. As DNA, the CDR3 is TGTGCCACCAGCAGACGACAGGGAGCAATGGAGAATTCACCCCTCCACTTT. Full variable domain (rest looked up from reference TRBV15 and TRBJ1-6): DAMVIQNPRYQVTQFGKPVTLSCSQTLNHNVMYWYQQKSSQAPKLLFHYYDKDFNNEADTPDNFQSRRPNTSFCFLDIRSPGLGDTAMYLCATSRRQGAMENSPLHFGNGTRLTVT.

The rearrangement uses TRBV27 and TRBJ1-4; D call uncertain. The V and J ends lost 0 bases and 1 base respectively, with 9 bases between them. CDR3 length equals 16 residues. Germline V CDR1 and CDR2: MNHEY, SMNVEV (reference sequence). The CDR3 DNA is TGTGCCAGCAGTTTATCGCAGACCAAAACTAATGAAAAACTGTTTTTT. The encoded protein is CASSLSQTKTNEKLFF.

This clonotype was recorded at least ten times. The V gene is TRBV18, the J gene TRBJ1-2, with no clear D. The germline gives CDR1 KGHSH, CDR2 LQKENI. V was cut by 3 bases and J by 3 bases, with 11 bases left in between. This CDR3 contains 14 residues. CDR3 nucleotide sequence: TGTGCCAGCTCACCCCAGGAATCCTACTATGGCTACACCTTC. It translates to CASSPQESYYGYTF.

V gene TRBV11-2 combines with J gene TRBJ2-7; no clear D gene. CDR3 length equals 15 residues. The germline V gene has CDR1 SGHAT and CDR2 FQNNGV. V shed 6 bases and J shed 2 bases, with 17 bases lying between them. The CDR3 is CASSLVGMSTYEQYF. CDR3 nucleotides: TGTGCCAGCAGTCTTGTGGGGATGTCGACCTACGAGCAGTACTTC.

The chain has TRBV2 and TRBJ2-3, with D perhaps given as TRBD1 or TRBD2 (5 bases each). Deletions cut 2 bases from V and 5 bases from J, with 11 bases between. This CDR3 comprises 14 residues. Per germline, CDR1 SNHLY and CDR2 FYNNEI. In DNA form, the CDR3 reads TGTGCCAGCAGTGAAAGACGGGGCAAAGATACGCAGTATTTT. Its protein product is CASSERRGKDTQYF. The variable domain in full, with the rest retrieved from reference TRBV2 and TRBJ2-3, is EPEVTQTPSHQVTQMGQEVILRCVPISNHLYFYWYRQILGQKVEFLVSFYNNEISEKSEIFDDQFSVERPDGSNFTLKIRSTKLEDSAMYFCASSERRGKDTQYFGPGTRLTVL.

This clonotype showed up many times. J is TRBJ2-5 and V is TRBV18; the match to TRBD2 covers 8 bases. Germline-derived CDR1 and CDR2 are KGHSH and LQKENI. Trimming removed 2 bases from V and 2 bases from J; junction bases left unmatched: 4. This CDR3 region has 15 residues. The CDR3 protein is CASSPSGGLQETQYF. CDR3 coding DNA: TGTGCCAGCTCACCAAGCGGGGGACTACAAGAGACCCAGTACTTC.